The clone carrying this T cell receptor (beta chain) showed up many times. Antigen unknown. As for time point: newly diagnosed GD, antithyroid drugs for less than 3 months. There was RNA extracted from PBMCs, and the TCR library was made from it. The data were taken from a study of regulatory T cells in long-lasting Graves disease. The study, taken as a whole, reports: Only a small sample size was used, which may have cut accuracy.

Combining iRepertoire HTBI primers with Arm-PCR of CDR3 regions, the authors built TCR beta libraries. Each CDR3 protein gets one entry after TCRdb re-called the multiplex PCR reads with MiXCR. The table has over 350,000 distinct CDR3 sequences, approximately 15% seen once; the top ten hold approximately 19%. The V gene lost 0 bases and the J gene lost 2 bases, with 8 bases spanning the gap. Germline loops: CDR1 MNHEY, CDR2 SVGAGI. CDR3 length equals 14 residues. The data were also submitted as part of a second study, on T cells in Graves' hyperthyroidism and ophthalmopathy. From that study: First-round RT-PCR of the TCR CDR3 relied on the HTBI primer set. Also found in blood were most expanded thyroid clonotypes above 0.001.

This clonotype was sampled from a woman aged 50 to 65 with Graves disease. This chain connects TRBV6-5 to TRBJ2-7; D uncertain. Sequencing used peripheral blood mononuclear cells (PBMCs), obtained at new diagnosis, from a patient treated with antithyroid drugs. The CDR3: CASSYSQATYEQYF. In DNA form, the CDR3 reads TGTGCCAGCAGTTACTCTCAGGCAACCTACGAGCAGTACTTC.